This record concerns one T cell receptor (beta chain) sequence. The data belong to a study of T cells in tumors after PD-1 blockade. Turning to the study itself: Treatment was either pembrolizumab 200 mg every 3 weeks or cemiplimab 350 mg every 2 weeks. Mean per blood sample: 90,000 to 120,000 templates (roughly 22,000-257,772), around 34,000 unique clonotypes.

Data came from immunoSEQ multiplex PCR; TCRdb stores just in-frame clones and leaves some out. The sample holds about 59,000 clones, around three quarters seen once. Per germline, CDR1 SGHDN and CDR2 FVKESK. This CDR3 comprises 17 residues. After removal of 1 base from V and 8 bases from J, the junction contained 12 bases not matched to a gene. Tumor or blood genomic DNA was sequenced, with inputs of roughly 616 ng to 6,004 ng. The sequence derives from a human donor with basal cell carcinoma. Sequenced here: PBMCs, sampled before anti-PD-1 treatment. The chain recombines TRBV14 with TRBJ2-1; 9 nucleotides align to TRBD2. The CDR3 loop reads CASSQVPRTSVSDEQFF. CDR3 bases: TGTGCCAGCAGCCAAGTTCCTAGGACTAGCGTAAGCGATGAGCAGTTCTTC. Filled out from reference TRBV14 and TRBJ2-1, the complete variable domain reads EAGVTQFPSHSVIEKGQTVTLRCDPISGHDNLYWYRRVMGKEIKFLLHFVKESKQDESGMPNNRFLAERTGGTYSTLKVQPAELEDSGVYFCASSQVPRTSVSDEQFFGPGTRLTVL.